This T cell receptor (beta chain) was retrieved from a study of T cells in localized non-small cell lung cancer. General observations from the study: Only one tumor region was sequenced, so heterogeneity remains possible. Elevated blood T cell density was associated with longer overall survival.

The CDR3 extends over 16 amino acids. Germline values: CDR1 SGHRS, CDR2 YFSETQ. V lost 0 bases, J lost 0 bases, and 10 bases lay in between. This clone was seen once. Its antigen is undetermined. Profiling relied on immunoSEQ multiplex PCR, and the TCRdb table lists in-frame clones only, not all of them. The table lists fewer than 40,000 clones, under 90% of them singletons, with under 5.5% in the top ten. This receptor was identified in a male donor at least 60 years old with stage III lung adenocarcinoma. This sample comprised peripheral blood, obtained before any cancer treatment. V gene TRBV5-1 combines with J gene TRBJ2-1; D is unresolved. For the CDR3, the DNA is TGCGCCAGCAGCTTGGTGGCCCTAAGCTCCTACAATGAGCAGTTCTTC. Its protein product is CASSLVALSSYNEQFF.